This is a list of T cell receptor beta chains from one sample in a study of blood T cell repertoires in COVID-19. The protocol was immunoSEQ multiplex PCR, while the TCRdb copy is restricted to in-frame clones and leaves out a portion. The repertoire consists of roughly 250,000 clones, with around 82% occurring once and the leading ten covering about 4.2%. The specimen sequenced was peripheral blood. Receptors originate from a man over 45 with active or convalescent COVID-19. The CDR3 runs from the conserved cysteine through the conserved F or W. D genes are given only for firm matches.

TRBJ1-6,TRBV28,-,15,CASRSGGSYNSPLHF,TGTGCCAGCAGGTCGGGGGGGTCCTATAATTCACCCCTCCACTTT
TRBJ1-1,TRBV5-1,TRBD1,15,CASSSGDRRNTEAFF,TGCGCCAGCAGCTCCGGGGACAGGAGGAACACTGAAGCTTTCTTT
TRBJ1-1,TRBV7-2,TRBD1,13,CASSSYRGTEAFF,TGTGCCAGCAGCTCTTACAGGGGTACTGAAGCTTTCTTT
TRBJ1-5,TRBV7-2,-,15,CASSLDGGTYQPQHF,TGTGCCAGCAGCTTAGATGGGGGCACTTATCAGCCCCAGCATTTT
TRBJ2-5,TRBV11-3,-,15,CASSLEGSGRETQYF,TGTGCCAGCAGCTTAGAGGGTAGCGGTAGAGAGACCCAGTACTTC
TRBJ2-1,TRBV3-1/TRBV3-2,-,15,CASSRSGGSYNEQFF,TGTGCCAGCAGCCGATCCGGGGGCTCCTACAATGAGCAGTTCTTC
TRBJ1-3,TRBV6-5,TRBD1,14,CASSLGQGGNTIYF,TGTGCCAGCAGTCTCGGACAGGGTGGAAACACCATATATTTT
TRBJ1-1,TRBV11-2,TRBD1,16,CASSLRGQTSGTEAFF,TGTGCCAGCAGCTTAAGGGGACAGACGTCGGGCACTGAAGCTTTCTTT
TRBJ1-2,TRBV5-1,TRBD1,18,CASSLKRTGGASNYGYTF,TGCGCCAGCAGCCTAAAGCGGACAGGGGGAGCCTCTAACTATGGCTACACCTTC
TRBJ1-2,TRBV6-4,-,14,CASSSDGGPYGYTF,TGTGCCAGCAGTTCCGATGGAGGTCCTTATGGCTACACCTTC
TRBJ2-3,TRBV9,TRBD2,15,CASSVLAEGTDTQYF,TGTGCCAGCAGCGTCCTAGCGGAGGGCACAGATACGCAGTATTTT
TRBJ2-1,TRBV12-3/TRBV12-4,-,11,CASSLRNEQFF,TGTGCCAGCAGCCTTCGCAATGAGCAGTTCTTC
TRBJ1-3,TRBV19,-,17,CASSIVGQSLSGNTIYF,TGTGCCAGTAGTATCGTTGGACAGAGTCTCTCTGGAAACACCATATATTTT